The 27 T cell receptor beta chains in this list originate from one sample, sequenced in a study of blood T cell repertoires in COVID-19. Libraries were prepared by immunoSEQ multiplex PCR; TCRdb keeps only in-frame clonotypes and omits some of them. In the table there are around 77,000 clones, approximately 80% of which are singletons. The sequencing input was peripheral blood. The receptors were gathered from a man aged 25 to 45 with COVID-19, enrolled during active disease.

The V gene is TRBV28, the J gene TRBJ1-5, with TRBD1 matching over 9 bases. This CDR3 region has 14 residues. V was clipped by 4 bases and J by 6 bases; unmatched bases: 4. Per the germline V gene, CDR1 is MDHEN and CDR2 is SYDVKM. DNA for the CDR3: TGTGCCAGCAGTTCGGGACAGGGAAGTCAGCCCCAGCATTTT. Translation: CASSSGQGSQPQHF.

This clone has only a few counts. The V and J genes are TRBV10-3 and TRBJ2-7, with 8 bases identical to TRBD1. This CDR3 has 14 amino acids. V shed 6 bases and J 2 bases; nucleotides not matched to a gene: 6. The germline gives CDR1 ENHRY, CDR2 SYGVKD. The CDR3 protein is CAIREGQAAYEQYF. The CDR3, as DNA: TGTGCCATCAGGGAGGGACAGGCAGCCTACGAGCAGTACTTC.

The chain joins TRBV6-1 to TRBJ2-3; maybe TRBD2 (6 bases). The V gene's germline CDR1 is MNHNS and CDR2 SASEGT. CDR3 length: 15 amino acids. V shed 0 bases and J shed 6 bases, with 13 bases lying between them. DNA for the CDR3: TGTGCCAGCAGTGAAGCGGGGCTCCGGGGGGATACGCAGTATTTT. It is translated as CASSEAGLRGDTQYF.

J is TRBJ1-2 and V is TRBV30; D is perhaps TRBD1 (5 bases). The CDR3 runs to 13 residues. Germline V CDR1 and CDR2: GTSNPN, SVGIG (reference sequence). The V gene lost 5 bases and the J gene lost 0 bases, with 10 bases spanning the gap. The CDR3 DNA is TGTGCCTGGCGGACGACAGCTAACTATGGCTACACCTTC. Encoded protein: CAWRTTANYGYTF.

This rearrangement joins TRBV27 to TRBJ1-1; D unclear. CDR1 is MNHEY and CDR2 is SMNVEV in the germline V gene (reference sequence). Trimming left V 5 bases short and J 3 bases short, with 10 bases between. The CDR3 sequence is 13 residues long. The CDR3 bases are TGTGCCAGCAGTCACAAGAGGGACACTGAAGCTTTCTTT. This sequence encodes CASSHKRDTEAFF.

This chain connects TRBV18 to TRBJ2-2; 9 positions match TRBD2. Germline V CDR1 and CDR2: KGHSH, LQKENI. The J segment lost 5 bases and the V segment lost 3 bases, leaving 13 bases of the junction unmatched. The CDR3 contains 18 residues. The CDR3 DNA sequence: TGTGCCAGCTCACCTTGGGAGACTAGCGGACGGGGAACCGGGGAGCTGTTTTTT. The encoded protein is CASSPWETSGRGTGELFF. Together with reference TRBV18 and TRBJ2-2, the CDR3 gives the full variable domain: NAGVMQNPRHLVRRRGQEARLRCSPMKGHSHVYWYRQLPEEGLKFMVYLQKENIIDESGMPKERFSAEFPKEGPSILRIQQVVRGDSAAYFCASSPWETSGRGTGELFFGEGSRLTVL.

This clone was found once. The V and J genes are TRBV18 and TRBJ2-3; a possible D gene is TRBD2 (6 bases). Germline V lookup: CDR1 KGHSH, CDR2 LQKENI. Trimming cost V 6 bases and J 0 bases, with 10 bases left between them. The CDR3 totals 14 residues. CDR3 sequence: CASSQAGSTDTQYF. The CDR3 DNA reads as TGTGCCAGCTCTCAAGCGGGCAGCACAGATACGCAGTATTTT. The full variable domain, in which reference TRBV18 and TRBJ2-3 provide the parts outside the CDR3, is NAGVMQNPRHLVRRRGQEARLRCSPMKGHSHVYWYRQLPEEGLKFMVYLQKENIIDESGMPKERFSAEFPKEGPSILRIQQVVRGDSAAYFCASSQAGSTDTQYFGPGTRLTVL.

The rearrangement joins TRBV29-1 to TRBJ1-1; possibly TRBD1 for D (5 bases). There are 14 residues in the CDR3. From germline, CDR1 is SQVTM and CDR2 ANQGSEA. Between the trimmed V and J ends, which lost 5 bases and 2 bases, there was a span of 15 bases. The CDR3 reads CSVRPRGGNTEAFF. CDR3 coding DNA: TGCAGCGTTAGGCCTAGGGGAGGAAACACTGAAGCTTTCTTT.

V is TRBV3-1 (or the pseudogene TRBV3-2) and J is TRBJ2-2, with 7 nucleotides matching TRBD1. CDR3 length equals 15 residues. V was pared by 3 bases and J by 6 bases, with 7 bases of the junction left unmatched. Germline-derived CDR1 and CDR2 are LGHDT and YNNKEL (reference sequence). In nucleotides, the CDR3 is TGTGCCAGCAGCCATCCCAAAACAGGGGCCGGGGAGCTGTTTTTT. It yields the protein CASSHPKTGAGELFF.

This chain links TRBV2 with TRBJ2-1; 7 positions agree with TRBD2. Germline assignment: CDR1 SNHLY and CDR2 FYNNEI. This CDR3 comprises 15 residues. J was trimmed by 10 bases and V by 9 bases; bases with no gene match: 18. The CDR3 bases are TGTGCCAGTAGGGATGGGAGGGCTGCGGGATGGGAGCAGTTCTTC. Amino acids: CASRDGRAAGWEQFF.

The J gene is TRBJ2-5, the V gene TRBV29-1; 7 bases align to TRBD2. Germline values: CDR1 SQVTM, CDR2 ANQGSEA. V lost 5 bases to trimming and J lost 3 bases; unmatched junction nucleotides: 6. The CDR3 is 13 amino acids. CDR3 residues: CSVPRTSEETQYF. The CDR3 coding sequence is TGCAGCGTTCCACGAACTAGCGAAGAGACCCAGTACTTC.

The V gene is TRBV28, the J gene TRBJ1-1, with D uncertain. V was clipped by 5 bases and J by 1 base, with 11 bases between them. The CDR3 runs to 14 residues. The germline V gene has CDR1 MDHEN and CDR2 SYDVKM. The CDR3 is CASSVLPGNTEAFF. CDR3 bases: TGTGCCAGCAGTGTACTACCGGGGAACACTGAAGCTTTCTTT.

This clone was seen a single time. This chain uses TRBV4-1 with TRBJ1-3; D uncertain. Germline V gives CDR1 MGHRA, CDR2 YSYEKL. The V and J ends lost 1 base and 0 bases respectively, with 10 bases between them. The length of the CDR3 is 16 residues. Here the CDR3 reads CASSQGMRSSGNTIYF. In DNA form, the CDR3 reads TGCGCCAGCAGCCAAGGGATGCGGAGCTCTGGAAACACCATATATTTT.

The rearrangement joins TRBV4-1 to TRBJ1-5, with D hard to call. The CDR3 runs 15 residues. Germline V lookup: CDR1 MGHRA, CDR2 YSYEKL. The germline V and J ends were trimmed by 0 bases and 3 bases, with 9 bases remaining between them. The CDR3 protein is CASSQELAPNQPQHF. DNA for the CDR3: TGCGCCAGCAGCCAAGAATTGGCCCCCAATCAGCCCCAGCATTTT.

CDR3 in amino acids: CASTIGGEAFF. The CDR3 DNA follows: TGTGCCAGTACTATCGGGGGTGAAGCTTTCTTT. This sequence joins TRBV2 and TRBJ1-1, with a possible D match to TRBD1 (5 bases). CDR3 length: 11 residues. V lost 9 bases and J 7 bases, leaving 12 bases between the germline ends. Per the germline V gene, CDR1 is SNHLY and CDR2 is FYNNEI.

The chain is built from TRBV5-1 and TRBJ2-7, with D possibly matching TRBD2 (5 bases). This CDR3 is 14 amino acids long. Per germline, CDR1 SGHRS and CDR2 YFSETQ. Trimming left V 1 base short and J 1 base short, with 9 bases between. The DNA for the CDR3 is TGCGCCAGCAGCTTGTCGGGGAGTTCCTACGAGCAGTACTTC. It is translated as CASSLSGSSYEQYF. The variable domain in full, with the rest retrieved from reference TRBV5-1 and TRBJ2-7, is KAGVTQTPRYLIKTRGQQVTLSCSPISGHRSVSWYQQTPGQGLQFLFEYFSETQRNKGNFPGRFSGRQFSNSRSEMNVSTLELGDSALYLCASSLSGSSYEQYFGPGTRLTVT.

V gene TRBV3-1 (or the pseudogene TRBV3-2) combines with J gene TRBJ2-7, with D tentatively TRBD2 (6 bases). The CDR3 consists of 15 residues. V dropped 4 bases and J dropped 3 bases, with 16 bases sitting between them. Germline lookup yields CDR1 LGHDT and CDR2 YNNKEL (reference sequence). In DNA, the CDR3 is TGTGCCAGCAGCCGCGGTGGGGACTCGGTCTACGAGCAGTACTTC. It yields the protein CASSRGGDSVYEQYF.

Concerning this clone itself: At one boundary the junction diverges from the germline segment, which might be a read error. The chain carries TRBV3-1 (or the pseudogene TRBV3-2) and TRBJ2-5, with 7 positions matching TRBD2. The CDR3 has 16 residues. Per the germline V gene, CDR1 is LGHDT and CDR2 is YNNKEL (reference sequence). The CDR3: CASSQGRGAAIETQYF. CDR3 in DNA: TGTGCCAGCAGTCAAGGGAGGGGCGCGGCCATAGAGACCCAGTACTTC.

This chain uses TRBV5-1 with TRBJ2-1, with 8 bases lining up with TRBD1. The CDR3 spans 16 residues. From germline, CDR1 is SGHRS and CDR2 YFSETQ. V lost 4 bases and J lost 0; bases outside the gene matches: 6. The CDR3 spells CASSTGTGSSYNEQFF. In DNA, the CDR3 is TGCGCCAGCAGCACCGGGACAGGTAGCTCCTACAATGAGCAGTTCTTC. Drawing the rest from reference TRBV5-1 and TRBJ2-1, the complete variable domain is KAGVTQTPRYLIKTRGQQVTLSCSPISGHRSVSWYQQTPGQGLQFLFEYFSETQRNKGNFPGRFSGRQFSNSRSEMNVSTLELGDSALYLCASSTGTGSSYNEQFFGPGTRLTVL.

This clone was seen more than once but under ten times. The chain joins TRBV6-2 or TRBV6-3 to TRBJ1-4; no definite D call. V lost 5 bases and J 7 bases, leaving 8 bases between the germline ends. This CDR3 has 12 amino acids. From germline, CDR1 is MNHEY and CDR2 SVGEGT. CDR3: CASSHGGEKLFF. Written as DNA, the CDR3 is TGTGCCAGCAGTCACGGCGGTGAAAAACTGTTTTTT.

V usage is TRBV6-5 and J usage is TRBJ2-7; 9 nucleotides line up with TRBD2. The germline V gene has CDR1 MNHEY and CDR2 SVGAGI. The CDR3 sequence is 13 residues long. V dropped 3 bases and J dropped 12; count of bases not matched to a gene: 9. The CDR3, as DNA: TGTGCCAGCAGTTATGGTCTAGCGGGGTTTCGGTACTTC. It encodes CASSYGLAGFRYF.

The sample holds a few counts of this clone. The chain joins TRBV25-1 to TRBJ2-2; 7 bases align to TRBD1. CDR3 length: 16 residues. Germline V gene lookup returns CDR1 MGHDK and CDR2 SYGVNS. Trimming at V came to 3 bases and at J to 2 bases, leaving 6 bases not matched to a gene. The CDR3 region is CASSDAGTANTGELFF. CDR3 bases: TGTGCCAGCAGTGACGCCGGGACAGCAAACACCGGGGAGCTGTTTTTT.

The chain carries TRBV5-5 and TRBJ1-2; D not certain. Trimming left V 0 bases short and J 1 base short, with 13 bases between. The CDR3 is made up of 16 amino acids. Germline V gene data show CDR1 as SGHKS and CDR2 as YYEKEE (reference sequence). DNA for the CDR3: TGTGCCAGCAGCTTGGGAGGTGTGGATCTTAACTATGGCTACACCTTC. This translates into CASSLGGVDLNYGYTF.

V is TRBV5-1 and J is TRBJ2-7; weak D call: TRBD1 (5 bases). The CDR3 extends over 17 amino acids. The ends were cut back, 4 bases at V and 1 base at J, with 21 bases in the middle. CDR1 and CDR2 (germline): SGHRS, YFSETQ. In DNA, the CDR3 is TGCGCCAGCAGCACAAACTCAGGGTATCCCCCTTCCTACGAGCAGTACTTC. Amino acid sequence: CASSTNSGYPPSYEQYF.

This clone was observed a single time. J is TRBJ1-5 and V is TRBV27; TRBD1 matches at 12 bases. The length of the CDR3 is 14 residues. The ends lost 6 bases at V and 7 bases at J; junction bases unmatched: 4. Germline V CDR1 and CDR2: MNHEY, SMNVEV (reference sequence). The CDR3 spells CASRTGTGGQPQHF. CDR3 DNA: TGTGCCAGCAGGACCGGGACAGGGGGCCAGCCCCAGCATTTT.

This chain joins TRBV19 and TRBJ2-1; weak D call: TRBD1 (5 bases). The V gene lost 2 bases and the J gene lost 0 bases, with 14 bases spanning the gap. Germline V gene data show CDR1 as LNHDA and CDR2 as SQIVND (reference sequence). The CDR3 is made up of 17 amino acids. CDR3 region: CASSINGAAVSYNEQFF. As DNA, the CDR3 is TGTGCCAGTAGTATAAATGGGGCGGCGGTCTCCTACAATGAGCAGTTCTTC.

The gene calls are TRBV9 and TRBJ1-5, with 9 bases identical to TRBD1. Losses at the gene ends were 3 bases for V and 3 bases for J; bases not matched to a gene: 19. This CDR3 is 20 amino acids long. Germline V lookup: CDR1 SGDLS, CDR2 YYNGEE. In DNA form, the CDR3 reads TGTGCCAGCAGCGCCCATGGCAACGGACAGGGGATGATATACAATCAGCCCCAGCATTTT. Translation: CASSAHGNGQGMIYNQPQHF.